Listed below are T cell receptor beta chains from one sample, sequenced in a study of T cells in Graves' hyperthyroidism and ophthalmopathy. Each CDR3 protein is one row after TCRdb ran MiXCR on the multiplex PCR reads. The sample shows about 640,000 distinct CDR3 sequences, roughly 15% of them seen only once. Sequencing was carried out using blood. Source of these receptors: a woman between 45 and 65 years old with Graves' ophthalmopathy. Both conserved end residues are part of each CDR3. Each record gives: CDR3 DNA, CDR3 protein, clone size, D gene, V gene, J gene. A D gene is named only where the DNA matches it firmly. Clone size appears in some rows only: once, few, many, or a class for an expanded clone.

TGCGCCAGCAGTGAGTCGATGGGCTACGAGCAGTACTTC	CASSESMGYEQYF	NA	NA	TRBV10-2	TRBJ2-7
TGTGCCAGTAGTATCGAGGACAGAGATCAGCCCCAGCATTTT	CASSIEDRDQPQHF	few	NA	TRBV19	TRBJ1-5
TGTGCCTGGAGCCATTCTACTAGTGATTACAATGAGCAGTTCTTC	CAWSHSTSDYNEQFF	NA	NA	TRBV30	TRBJ2-1
TGCGCCAGCAGCCTTCAGACAGGAGCCTACAATGAGCAGTTCTTC	CASSLQTGAYNEQFF	few	NA	TRBV5-1	TRBJ2-1
TGCGCCAGCAGCTTGGAGTCGGTAGAGACCCAGTACTTC	CASSLESVETQYF	many	NA	TRBV5-1	TRBJ2-5
TGTGCCAGCAGCCAAGTTTTTCCGGCCAGGGCGAGCTCTGGGGCCAACGTCCTGACTTTC	CASSQVFPARASSGANVLTF	NA	NA	TRBV3-1	TRBJ2-6
TGTGCCACTACCGGGACAGAGAACACTGAAGCTTTCTTT	CATTGTENTEAFF	many	TRBD1	TRBV10-3	TRBJ1-1
TGTGCCAGCAGCTTAAATCCCAGCGGGAGACGGAATGAGCAGTTCTTC	CASSLNPSGRRNEQFF	many	TRBD2	TRBV7-3	TRBJ2-1
TGTGCCAGCAGTTACCGCGCAGGCGGTAATTCACCCCTCCACTTT	CASSYRAGGNSPLHF	NA	NA	TRBV6-2/TRBV6-3	TRBJ1-6
TGTGCCAGCAGCCAAGTGAGGACAGGCCGCACACCCCTCCACTTT	CASSQVRTGRTPLHF	NA	TRBD1	TRBV3-1	TRBJ1-6
TGTGCCAGCAGTATAATCGGGACATACTCCTACGAGCAGTACTTC	CASSIIGTYSYEQYF	many	NA	TRBV6-2/TRBV6-3	TRBJ2-7
TGCAGTGCTAGAGCTAGACTAGCGGTTCAAGAGACCCAGTACTTC	CSARARLAVQETQYF	many	TRBD2	TRBV20-1	TRBJ2-5
TGCAGCGTACAGACAAACTCCTACGAGCAGTACTTC	CSVQTNSYEQYF	NA	NA	TRBV29-1	TRBJ2-7